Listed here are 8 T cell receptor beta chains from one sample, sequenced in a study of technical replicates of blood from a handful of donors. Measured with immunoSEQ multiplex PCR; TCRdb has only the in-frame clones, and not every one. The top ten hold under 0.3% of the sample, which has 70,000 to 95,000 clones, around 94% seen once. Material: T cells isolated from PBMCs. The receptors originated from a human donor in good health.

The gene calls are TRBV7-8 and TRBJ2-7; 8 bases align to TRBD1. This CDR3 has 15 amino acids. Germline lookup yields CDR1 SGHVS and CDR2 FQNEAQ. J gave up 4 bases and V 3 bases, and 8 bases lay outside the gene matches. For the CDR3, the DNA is TGTGCCAGCAGCTTTAGAGCAGGGGGCATATACGAGCAGTACTTC. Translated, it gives CASSFRAGGIYEQYF.

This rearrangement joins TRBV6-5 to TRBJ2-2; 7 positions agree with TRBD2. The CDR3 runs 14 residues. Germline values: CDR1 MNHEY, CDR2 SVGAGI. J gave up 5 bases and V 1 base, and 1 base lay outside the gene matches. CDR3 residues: CASSYFGGTGELFF. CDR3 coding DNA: TGTGCCAGCAGTTACTTCGGGGGGACCGGGGAGCTGTTTTTT.

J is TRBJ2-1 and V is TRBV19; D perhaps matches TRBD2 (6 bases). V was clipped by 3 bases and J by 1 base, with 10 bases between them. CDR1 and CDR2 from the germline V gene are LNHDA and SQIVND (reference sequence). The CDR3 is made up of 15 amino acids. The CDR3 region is CASSMEGLSYNEQFF. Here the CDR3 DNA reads TGTGCCAGTAGTATGGAGGGACTTTCCTACAATGAGCAGTTCTTC.

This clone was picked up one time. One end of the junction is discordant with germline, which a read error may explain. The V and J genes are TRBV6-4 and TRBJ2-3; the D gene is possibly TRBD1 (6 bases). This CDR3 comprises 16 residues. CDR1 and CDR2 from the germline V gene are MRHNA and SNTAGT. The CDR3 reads CASSYSKTGNTDTQYF. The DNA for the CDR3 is TGTGCCAGCAGTTACTCAAAGACAGGCAACACAGATACGCAGTATTTT.

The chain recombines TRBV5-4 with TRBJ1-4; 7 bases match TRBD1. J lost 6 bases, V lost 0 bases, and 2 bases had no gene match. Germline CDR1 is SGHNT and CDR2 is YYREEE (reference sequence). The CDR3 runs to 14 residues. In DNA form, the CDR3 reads TGTGCCAGCAGCTTGGACAGGGGTGATGAAAAACTGTTTTTT. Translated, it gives CASSLDRGDEKLFF.

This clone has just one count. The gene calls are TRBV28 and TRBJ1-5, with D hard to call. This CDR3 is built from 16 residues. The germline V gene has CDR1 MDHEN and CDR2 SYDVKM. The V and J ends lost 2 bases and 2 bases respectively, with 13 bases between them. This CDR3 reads CASSLSFLAGNQPQHF. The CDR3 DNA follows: TGTGCCAGCAGTTTAAGCTTTCTTGCGGGCAATCAGCCCCAGCATTTT.

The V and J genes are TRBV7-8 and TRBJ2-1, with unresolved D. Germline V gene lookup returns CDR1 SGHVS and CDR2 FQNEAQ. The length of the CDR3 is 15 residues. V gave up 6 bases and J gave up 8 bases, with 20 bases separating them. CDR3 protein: CASSSKGLESYEQFF. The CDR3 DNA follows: TGTGCCAGCAGTTCAAAAGGTCTAGAAAGTTATGAGCAGTTCTTC.

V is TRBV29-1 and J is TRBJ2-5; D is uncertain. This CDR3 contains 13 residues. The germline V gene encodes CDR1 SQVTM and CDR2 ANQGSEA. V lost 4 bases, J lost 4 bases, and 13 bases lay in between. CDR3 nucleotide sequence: TGCAGCGTTGTTATCCTAGAGAGAGAGACCCAGTACTTC. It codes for CSVVILERETQYF.